This T cell receptor (beta chain) was documented in a study of blood T cell repertoires in COVID-19. Study background: Samples taken during acute and convalescent COVID-19 were collected in the United States, Italy and Spain.

V was pared by 4 bases and J by 5 bases, with 8 bases of the junction left unmatched. There are 16 residues in the CDR3. The germline gives CDR1 SGHTA, CDR2 FQGNSA. The repertoire was sequenced with immunoSEQ multiplex PCR; TCRdb's copy has only in-frame clones and lacks some. This sample has roughly 300,000 clones, with 85% found just once. The sample consisted of PBMCs or T cells enriched from blood (not recorded which). The chain combines TRBV7-2 with TRBJ2-2, with 9 bases aligning to TRBD2. The clonotype was recovered from a woman in her 50s who had recovered from COVID-19. CDR3 sequence reads: CASSSVSGRRTGELFF. The CDR3 coding sequence is TGTGCCAGCAGCTCAGTTAGCGGGAGACGAACCGGGGAGCTGTTTTTT.